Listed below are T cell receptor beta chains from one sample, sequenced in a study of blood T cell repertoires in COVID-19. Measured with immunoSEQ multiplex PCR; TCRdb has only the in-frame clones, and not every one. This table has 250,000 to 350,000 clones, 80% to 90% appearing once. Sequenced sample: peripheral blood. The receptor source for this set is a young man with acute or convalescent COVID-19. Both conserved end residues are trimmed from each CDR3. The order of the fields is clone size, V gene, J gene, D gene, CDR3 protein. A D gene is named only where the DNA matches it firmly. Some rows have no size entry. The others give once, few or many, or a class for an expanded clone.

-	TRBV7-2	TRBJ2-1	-	ASSPGHLSYNEQF
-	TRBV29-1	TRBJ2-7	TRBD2	SVAGTRSHEQY
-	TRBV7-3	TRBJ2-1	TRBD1	ASSWAGTGGHNEQF
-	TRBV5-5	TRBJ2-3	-	ASSQTFADTQY
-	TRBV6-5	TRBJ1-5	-	ASIWGEGWGQPQH
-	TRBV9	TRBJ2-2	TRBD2	ASSPVSSGGTGELF
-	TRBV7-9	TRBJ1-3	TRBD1	ASSLQTGGWDTIY
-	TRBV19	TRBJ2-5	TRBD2	ASSQVAGGPETQY
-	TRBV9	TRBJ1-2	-	ASSDRGIRRGGYT
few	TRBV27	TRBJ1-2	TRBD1	ASSLGGQGNGYT
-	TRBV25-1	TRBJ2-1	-	ASRAGGSSYNEQF
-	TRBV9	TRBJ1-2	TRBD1	ASSVGDSYGYT
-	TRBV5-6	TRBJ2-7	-	ASSLFRDEQY
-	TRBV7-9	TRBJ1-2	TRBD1	ASSLDGVQGSYGYT
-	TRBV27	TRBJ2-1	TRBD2	ASSFSVGAGGLNEQF
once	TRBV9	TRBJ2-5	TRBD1	ASSGGQGETQY
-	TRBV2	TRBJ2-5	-	ASSPRTGRMAETQY
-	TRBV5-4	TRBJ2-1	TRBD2	ASSSGLAGGNEQF
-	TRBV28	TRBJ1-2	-	ASRLLNYGYT
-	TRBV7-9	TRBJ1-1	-	ASSLVEVRGTEAF
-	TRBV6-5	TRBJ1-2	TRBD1	ASSYATGMYGYT
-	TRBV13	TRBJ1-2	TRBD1	ASSLQGAWGYT
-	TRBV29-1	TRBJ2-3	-	SVTSPGATDTQY
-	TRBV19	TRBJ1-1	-	ASSWPSGKLNTEAF
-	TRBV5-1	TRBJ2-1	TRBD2	ASSSRTSGTNEQF